These 2 T cell receptor beta chains originate from one sample sequenced in a study of blood T cell repertoires in COVID-19. TCRdb keeps only in-frame clones here, not all; method: immunoSEQ multiplex PCR. The sample has 98,000 or so clones; roughly four fifths are singletons. Sequencing used peripheral blood. These receptors all come from a man aged 60 to 75 with acute or convalescent COVID-19.

CDR3 sequence: CSVEGTGGGYTF. DNA for the CDR3: TGCAGCGTTGAAGGGACAGGGGGTGGCTACACCTTC. The chain is built from TRBV29-1 and TRBJ1-2; 10 positions agree with TRBD1. V lost 1 base to trimming and J lost 7 bases; unmatched junction nucleotides: 0. Germline V gene lookup returns CDR1 SQVTM and CDR2 ANQGSEA. This CDR3 region has 12 residues.

The chain carries TRBV4-1 and TRBJ2-7, with 10 positions matching TRBD1. Germline CDR1 MGHRA, CDR2 YSYEKL. J lost 0 bases, V lost 4 bases, and 12 bases had no gene match. The CDR3 has 18 amino acids. In DNA, the CDR3 is TGCGCCAGCAGCCTTCGGACAGGGGGGAGAGTAGGCTCCTACGAGCAGTACTTC. Translating gives CASSLRTGGRVGSYEQYF.